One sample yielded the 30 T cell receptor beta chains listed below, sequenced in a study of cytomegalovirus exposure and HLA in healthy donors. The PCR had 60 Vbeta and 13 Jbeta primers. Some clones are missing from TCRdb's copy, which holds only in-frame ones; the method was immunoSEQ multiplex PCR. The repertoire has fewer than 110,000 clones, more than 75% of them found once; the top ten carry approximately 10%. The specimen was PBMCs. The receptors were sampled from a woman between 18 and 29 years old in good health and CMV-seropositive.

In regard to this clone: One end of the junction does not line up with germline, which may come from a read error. The CDR3 DNA sequence: TGTGCTAGCAGCCCGGAGGACAGGGGGGGGGCAGATACGCAGTATTTT. Protein product: CASSPEDRGGADTQYF. The rearrangement joins TRBV7-7 to TRBJ2-3; 10 positions agree with TRBD1. The germline V gene has CDR1 SSHAT and CDR2 FNYEAQ (reference sequence). The CDR3 sequence is 16 residues long.

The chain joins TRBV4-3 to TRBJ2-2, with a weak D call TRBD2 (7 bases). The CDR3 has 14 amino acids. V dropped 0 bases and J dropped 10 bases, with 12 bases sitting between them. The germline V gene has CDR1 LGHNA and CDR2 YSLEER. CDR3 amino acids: CASSQDRGGVELFF. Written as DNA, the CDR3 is TGCGCCAGCAGCCAAGATAGGGGGGGTGTGGAGCTGTTTTTT.

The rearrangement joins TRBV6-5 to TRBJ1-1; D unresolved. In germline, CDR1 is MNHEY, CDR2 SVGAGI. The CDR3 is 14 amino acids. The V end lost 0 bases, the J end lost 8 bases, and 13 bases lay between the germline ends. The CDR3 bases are TGTGCCAGCAGTTACTCGAGTGTGCGTAAGGAAGCTTTCTTT. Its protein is CASSYSSVRKEAFF.

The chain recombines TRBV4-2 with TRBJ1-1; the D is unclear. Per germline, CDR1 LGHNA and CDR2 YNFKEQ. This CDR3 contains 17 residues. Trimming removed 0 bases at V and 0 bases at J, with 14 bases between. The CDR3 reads CASSQERVRFVNTEAFF. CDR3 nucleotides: TGTGCCAGCAGCCAAGAGAGGGTCCGGTTCGTGAACACTGAAGCTTTCTTT.

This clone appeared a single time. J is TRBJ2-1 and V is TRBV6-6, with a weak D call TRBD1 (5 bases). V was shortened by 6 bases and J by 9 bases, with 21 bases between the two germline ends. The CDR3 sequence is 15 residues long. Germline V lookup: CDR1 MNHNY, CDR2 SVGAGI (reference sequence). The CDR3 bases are TGTGCCAGCAGCGACAGTGGGCCTATGACCGGTGAGCAGTTCTTC. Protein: CASSDSGPMTGEQFF.

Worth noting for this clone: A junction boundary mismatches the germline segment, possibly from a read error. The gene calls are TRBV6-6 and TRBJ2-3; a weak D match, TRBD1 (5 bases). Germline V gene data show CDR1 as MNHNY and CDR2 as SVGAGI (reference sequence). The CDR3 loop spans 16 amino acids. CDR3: CASSLRDRYSTDMQYF. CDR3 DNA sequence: TGTGCCAGCAGCCTGCGCGACAGATACAGCACAGATATGCAGTATTTT.

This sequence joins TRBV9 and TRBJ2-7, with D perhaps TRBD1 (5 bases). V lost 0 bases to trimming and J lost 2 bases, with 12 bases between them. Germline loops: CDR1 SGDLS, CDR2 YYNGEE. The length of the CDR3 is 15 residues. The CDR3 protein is CASSVGGPDPYEQYF. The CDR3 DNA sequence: TGTGCCAGCAGCGTAGGGGGCCCAGACCCCTACGAGCAGTACTTC.

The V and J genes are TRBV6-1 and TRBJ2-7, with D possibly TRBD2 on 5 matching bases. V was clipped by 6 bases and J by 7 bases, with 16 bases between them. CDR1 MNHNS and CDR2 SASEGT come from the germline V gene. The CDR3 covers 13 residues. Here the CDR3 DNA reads TGTGCCAGCAGCGCGGTGCCCTCGGGGGAGCAGTACTTC. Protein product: CASSAVPSGEQYF.

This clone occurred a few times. The CDR3 sequence is CASSSSYTEAFF. CDR3 bases: TGTGCCAGCAGTTCCTCGTACACTGAAGCTTTCTTT. The V call is TRBV27, the J call TRBJ1-1, with D unresolved. The CDR3 sequence is 12 residues long. CDR1 MNHEY and CDR2 SMNVEV come from the germline V gene (reference sequence). Between the trimmed V and J ends, which lost 4 bases and 3 bases, there was a span of 6 bases.

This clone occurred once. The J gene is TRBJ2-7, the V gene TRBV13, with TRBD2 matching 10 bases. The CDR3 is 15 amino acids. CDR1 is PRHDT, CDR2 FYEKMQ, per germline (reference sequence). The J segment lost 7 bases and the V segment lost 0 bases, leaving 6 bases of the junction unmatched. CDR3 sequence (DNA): TGTGCCAGCAGCTTAGGGTCTAGCGGGGGCTGGGAGCAGTACTTC. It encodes CASSLGSSGGWEQYF.

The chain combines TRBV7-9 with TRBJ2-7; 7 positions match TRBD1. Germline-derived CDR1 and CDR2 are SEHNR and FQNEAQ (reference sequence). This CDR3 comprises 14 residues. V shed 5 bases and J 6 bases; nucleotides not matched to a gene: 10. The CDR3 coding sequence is TGTGCCAGCAGCATCACCACAGGGGTCTCCGAGCAGTACTTC. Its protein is CASSITTGVSEQYF.

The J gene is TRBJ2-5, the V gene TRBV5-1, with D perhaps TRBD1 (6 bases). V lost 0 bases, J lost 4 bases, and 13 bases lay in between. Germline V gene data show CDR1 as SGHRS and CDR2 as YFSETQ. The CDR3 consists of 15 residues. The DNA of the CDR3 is TGCGCCAGCAGCTTGGGGACAGACATCCGAGAGACCCAGTACTTC. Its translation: CASSLGTDIRETQYF. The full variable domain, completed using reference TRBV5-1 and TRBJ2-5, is KAGVTQTPRYLIKTRGQQVTLSCSPISGHRSVSWYQQTPGQGLQFLFEYFSETQRNKGNFPGRFSGRQFSNSRSEMNVSTLELGDSALYLCASSLGTDIRETQYFGPGTRLLVL.

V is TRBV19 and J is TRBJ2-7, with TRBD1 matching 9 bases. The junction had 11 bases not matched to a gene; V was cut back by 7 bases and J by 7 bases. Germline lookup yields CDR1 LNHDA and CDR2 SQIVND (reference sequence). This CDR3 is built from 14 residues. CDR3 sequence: CASTVDRGSEEQYF. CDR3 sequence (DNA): TGTGCCAGTACCGTGGACAGGGGATCCGAAGAGCAGTACTTC.

CDR3 sequence: CASTPAAENTEAFF. Here the CDR3 DNA reads TGTGCCAGCACCCCTGCGGCGGAAAACACTGAAGCTTTCTTT. The rearrangement links TRBV27 to TRBJ1-1; D unresolved. Trimming took 7 bases from V and 2 from J, leaving 14 bases between them. The CDR3 runs 14 residues. In germline, CDR1 is MNHEY, CDR2 SMNVEV (reference sequence).

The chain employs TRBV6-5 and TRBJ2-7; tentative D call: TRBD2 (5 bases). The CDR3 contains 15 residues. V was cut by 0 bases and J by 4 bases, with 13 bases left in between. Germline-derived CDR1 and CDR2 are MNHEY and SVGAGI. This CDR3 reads CASSYSRVPVYEQYF. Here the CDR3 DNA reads TGTGCCAGCAGTTACTCGCGGGTCCCTGTATACGAGCAGTACTTC.

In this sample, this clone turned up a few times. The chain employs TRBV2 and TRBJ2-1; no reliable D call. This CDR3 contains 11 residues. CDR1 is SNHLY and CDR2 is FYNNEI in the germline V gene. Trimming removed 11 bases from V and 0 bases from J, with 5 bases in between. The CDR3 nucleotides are TGTGCCGGTAGCTCCTACAATGAGCAGTTCTTC. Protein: CAGSSYNEQFF.

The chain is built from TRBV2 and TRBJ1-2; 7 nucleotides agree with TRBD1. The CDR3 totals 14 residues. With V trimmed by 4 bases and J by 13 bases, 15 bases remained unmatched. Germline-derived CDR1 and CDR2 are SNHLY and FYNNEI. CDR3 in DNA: TGTGCCAGCAGTGTTCCGGGACAGCTAAAGGGAGGCACCTTC. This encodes CASSVPGQLKGGTF.

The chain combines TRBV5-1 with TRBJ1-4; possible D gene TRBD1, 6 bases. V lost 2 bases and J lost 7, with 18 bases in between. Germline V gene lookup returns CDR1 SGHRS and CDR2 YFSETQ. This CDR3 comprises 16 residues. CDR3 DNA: TGCGCCAGCAGCTTATACACAGGGAAGGGGAGTGAAAAACTGTTTTTT. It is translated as CASSLYTGKGSEKLFF.

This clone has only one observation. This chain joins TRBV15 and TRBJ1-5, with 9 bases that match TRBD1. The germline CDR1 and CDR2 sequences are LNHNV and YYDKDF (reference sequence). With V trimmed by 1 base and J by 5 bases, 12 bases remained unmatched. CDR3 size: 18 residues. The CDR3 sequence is CATSRVTYGQGTYQPQHF. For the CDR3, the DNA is TGTGCCACCAGCAGAGTCACATACGGACAGGGGACTTATCAGCCCCAGCATTTT.

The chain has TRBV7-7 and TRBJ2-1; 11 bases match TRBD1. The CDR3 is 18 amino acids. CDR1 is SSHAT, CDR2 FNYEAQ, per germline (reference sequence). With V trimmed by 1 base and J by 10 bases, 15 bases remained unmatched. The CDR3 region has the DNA TGTGCCAGCAGCTTAGAGTTACTGGACAGGGGGCTCAAAGGCGAGCAGTTCTTC. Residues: CASSLELLDRGLKGEQFF.

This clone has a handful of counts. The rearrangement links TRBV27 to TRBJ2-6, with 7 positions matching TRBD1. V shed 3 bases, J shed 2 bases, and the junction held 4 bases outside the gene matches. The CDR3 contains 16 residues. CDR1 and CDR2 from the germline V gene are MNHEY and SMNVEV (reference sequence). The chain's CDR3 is CASSFKTGAGANVLTF. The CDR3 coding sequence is TGTGCCAGCAGTTTCAAAACAGGGGCTGGGGCCAACGTCCTGACTTTC. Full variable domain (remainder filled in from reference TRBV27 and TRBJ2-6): EAQVTQNPRYLITVTGKKLTVTCSQNMNHEYMSWYRQDPGLGLRQIYYSMNVEVTDKGDVPEGYKVSRKEKRNFPLILESPSPNQTSLYFCASSFKTGAGANVLTFGAGSRLTVL.

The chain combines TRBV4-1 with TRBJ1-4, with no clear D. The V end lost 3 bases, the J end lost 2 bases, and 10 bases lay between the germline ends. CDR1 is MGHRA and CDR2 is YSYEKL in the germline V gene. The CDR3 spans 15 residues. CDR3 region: CASSHPGLTNEKLFF. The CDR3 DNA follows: TGCGCCAGCAGCCATCCCGGGTTGACTAATGAAAAACTGTTTTTT.

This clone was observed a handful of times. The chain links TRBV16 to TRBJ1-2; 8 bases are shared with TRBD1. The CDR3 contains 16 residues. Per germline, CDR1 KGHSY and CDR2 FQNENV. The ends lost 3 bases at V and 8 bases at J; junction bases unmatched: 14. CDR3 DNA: TGTGCCAGCAGCCAGAACCTCGGACAGGGTCCCCCAGGCTACACCTTC. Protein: CASSQNLGQGPPGYTF. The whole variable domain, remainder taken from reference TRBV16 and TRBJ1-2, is GEEVAQTPKHLVRGEGQKAKLYCAPIKGHSYVFWYQQVLKNEFKFLISFQNENVFDETGMPKERFSAKCLPNSPCSLEIQATKLEDSAVYFCASSQNLGQGPPGYTFGSGTRLTVV.

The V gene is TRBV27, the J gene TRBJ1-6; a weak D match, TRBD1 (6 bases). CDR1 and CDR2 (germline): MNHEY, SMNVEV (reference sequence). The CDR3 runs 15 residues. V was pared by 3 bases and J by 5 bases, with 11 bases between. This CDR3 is CASSFLQGNNSPLHF. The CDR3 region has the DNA TGTGCCAGCAGTTTTCTACAGGGAAATAATTCACCCCTCCACTTT.

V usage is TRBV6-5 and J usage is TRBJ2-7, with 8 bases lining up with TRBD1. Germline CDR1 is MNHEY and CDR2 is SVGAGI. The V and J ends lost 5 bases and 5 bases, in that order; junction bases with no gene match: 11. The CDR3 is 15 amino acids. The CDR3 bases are TGTGCCAGCAGTCGGACCCGACAGGGGAGCCACGAGCAGTACTTC. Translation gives CASSRTRQGSHEQYF.

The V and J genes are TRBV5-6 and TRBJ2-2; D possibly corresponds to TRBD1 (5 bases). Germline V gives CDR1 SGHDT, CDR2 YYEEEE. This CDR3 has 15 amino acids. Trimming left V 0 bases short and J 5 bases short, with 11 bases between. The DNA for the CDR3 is TGTGCCAGCAGCTTGGGAACAGGTTGGACCGGGGAGCTGTTTTTT. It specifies CASSLGTGWTGELFF.

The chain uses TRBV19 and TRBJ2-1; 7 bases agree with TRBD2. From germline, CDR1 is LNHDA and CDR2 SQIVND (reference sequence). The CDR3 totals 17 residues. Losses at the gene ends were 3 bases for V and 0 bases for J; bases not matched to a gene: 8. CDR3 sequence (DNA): TGTGCCAGTAGTATTATAGCGGGTAGGAGCTCCTACAATGAGCAGTTCTTC. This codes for CASSIIAGRSSYNEQFF.

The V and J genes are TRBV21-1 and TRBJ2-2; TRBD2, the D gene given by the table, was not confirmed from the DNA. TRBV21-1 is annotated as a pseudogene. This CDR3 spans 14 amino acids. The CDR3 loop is CASKDRGPIGELFF. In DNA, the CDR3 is TGTGCCAGCAAGGACCGAGGGCCGATCGGGGAGCTGTTTTTT.

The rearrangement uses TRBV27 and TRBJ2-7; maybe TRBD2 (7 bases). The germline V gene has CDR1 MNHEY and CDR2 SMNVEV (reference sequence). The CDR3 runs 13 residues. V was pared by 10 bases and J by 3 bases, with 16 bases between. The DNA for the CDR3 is TGTGCCACCAAAGGGGGGGGCTTCTACGAGCAGTACTTC. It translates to CATKGGGFYEQYF.

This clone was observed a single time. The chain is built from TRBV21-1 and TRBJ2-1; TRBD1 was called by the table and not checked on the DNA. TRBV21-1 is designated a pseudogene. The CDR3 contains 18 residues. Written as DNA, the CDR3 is TGTGCCAGCAGCAAAGTTTTCGGCAGGAAGAGCTCCTACAATGAGCAGTTCTTC. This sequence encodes CASSKVFGRKSSYNEQFF.